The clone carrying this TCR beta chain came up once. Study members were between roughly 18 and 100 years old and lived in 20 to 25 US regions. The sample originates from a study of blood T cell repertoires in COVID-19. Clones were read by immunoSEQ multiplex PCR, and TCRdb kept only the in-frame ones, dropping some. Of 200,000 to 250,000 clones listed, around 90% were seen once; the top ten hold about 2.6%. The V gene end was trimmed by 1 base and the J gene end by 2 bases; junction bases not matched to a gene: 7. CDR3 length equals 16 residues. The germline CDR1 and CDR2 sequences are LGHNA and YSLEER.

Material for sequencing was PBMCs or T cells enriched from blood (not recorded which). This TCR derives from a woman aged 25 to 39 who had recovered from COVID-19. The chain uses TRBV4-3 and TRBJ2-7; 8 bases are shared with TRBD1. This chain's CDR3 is CASSQGSQGAAYEQYF. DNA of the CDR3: TGCGCCAGCAGCCAAGGATCTCAGGGGGCGGCCTACGAGCAGTACTTC.